The 5 T cell receptor beta chains listed next were all sequenced from one sample in a study of vaccination and CD4 T cells after COVID-19. The sample's treatment: approximately 9-day PBMC culture with coronavirus spike peptide pools or control peptides (ViraFEST assay). Pre-COVID-19 pandemic sampling (2011-2018) yielded the unexposed donor's CD4+ T cells. Sequence data for DNA of cultured CD4+ T cells were generated by the Oncomine TCR Beta short-read assay. TCRdb independently ran MiXCR on the PCR reads; one entry per CDR3 protein. The sample carries 7,500 to 9,500 distinct CDR3 sequences, about 41% recorded once. No cognate antigen is known for these TCRs. Sequencing input: CD4+ T cells from blood, cultured in vitro. Receptors were obtained from a human donor in good health.

This clonotype was counted once. The chain has TRBV7-2 and TRBJ2-7, with D unresolved. This CDR3 has 12 residues. Germline loops: CDR1 SGHTA, CDR2 FQGNSA. Deletions cut 2 bases from V and 6 bases from J, with 8 bases between. Written as DNA, the CDR3 is TGTGCCAGCAGCTTAAGCTACCGCGAGCAGTACTTC. Residues: CASSLSYREQYF.

V and J are TRBV7-2 and TRBJ2-4, with 8 bases lining up with TRBD2. This CDR3 spans 17 amino acids. Losses at the gene ends were 3 bases for V and 0 bases for J; bases not matched to a gene: 7. Germline V gene lookup returns CDR1 SGHTA and CDR2 FQGNSA. The DNA for the CDR3 is TGTGCCAGCAGCTTCCCGGGGGGGGGAATAGCCAAAAACATTCAGTACTTC. Its protein product is CASSFPGGGIAKNIQYF. Looking up the rest from reference TRBV7-2 and TRBJ2-4 gives the full variable domain: GAGVSQSPSNKVTEKGKDVELRCDPISGHTALYWYRQSLGQGLEFLIYFQGNSAPDKSGLPSDRFSAERTGGSVSTLTIQRTQQEDSAVYLCASSFPGGGIAKNIQYFGAGTRLSVL.

V gene TRBV7-9 combines with J gene TRBJ2-1; TRBD1 or TRBD2 may be the D gene (5 bases each). Deletions cut 5 bases from V and 1 base from J, with 18 bases between. The CDR3 sequence is 17 residues long. Germline CDR1 and CDR2: SEHNR and FQNEAQ (reference sequence). CDR3 DNA: TGTGCCAGCAGCCCCCCAGCCCGGGGACGGTCCTACAATGAGCAGTTCTTC. Its translation is CASSPPARGRSYNEQFF.

The chain couples TRBV6-1 to TRBJ1-2, with D maybe TRBD1 (5 bases). V dropped 4 bases and J dropped 8 bases, with 17 bases sitting between them. The CDR3 consists of 14 residues. Germline V gene sequence: CDR1 MNHNS, CDR2 SASEGT. CDR3 in amino acids: CASSVQGGRFGYTF. The CDR3 DNA follows: TGTGCCAGCAGTGTCCAGGGAGGACGGTTCGGCTACACCTTC.

The chain carries TRBV2 and TRBJ2-7, with D perhaps matching TRBD1 or TRBD2 (5 bases each). CDR3 length: 17 residues. V was trimmed by 1 base and J by 6 bases, leaving 22 bases between them. CDR1 SNHLY and CDR2 FYNNEI come from the germline V gene. This CDR3 reads CASSEGGGWGRTVEQYF. CDR3 DNA: TGTGCCAGCAGTGAAGGAGGAGGTTGGGGCCGTACGGTCGAGCAGTACTTC.